The 22 T cell receptor beta chains given below trace back to one sample, sequenced in a study of regulatory T cells in long-lasting Graves disease. Libraries of TCR beta came from iRepertoire HTBI primers plus Arm-PCR of CDR3 regions. TCRdb reanalysed the multiplex PCR reads using MiXCR and keeps one entry per CDR3 protein. Of roughly 610,000 distinct CDR3 sequences in the sample, about 16% were seen once. Indicated time point: newly diagnosed GD, antithyroid drugs for less than 3 months. From RNA extracted from PBMCs, the TCR library was made. This sample also belongs to another study, concerning T cells in Graves' hyperthyroidism and ophthalmopathy.

This material consisted of peripheral blood mononuclear cells (PBMCs), taken at new diagnosis, from a patient treated with antithyroid drugs. All receptors come from a man aged 18 to 35 with Graves disease.

Ten or more counts support this clonotype. The J gene is TRBJ2-5, the V gene TRBV5-5, with 7 bases fitting TRBD1. Germline trimming cut 4 bases from V and 5 bases from J; bases unmatched to any gene: 23. The CDR3 covers 19 residues. Germline V gene data show CDR1 as SGHKS and CDR2 as YYEKEE (reference sequence). The CDR3 region is CASSPMLVPQTGLGETQYF. As DNA, the CDR3 is TGTGCCAGCAGCCCCATGCTAGTACCTCAGACAGGGTTGGGGGAGACCCAGTACTTC.

The V gene is TRBV9, the J gene TRBJ1-1; 9 bases agree with TRBD1. The CDR3 runs 15 residues. Germline-derived CDR1 and CDR2 are SGDLS and YYNGEE. The junction had 3 bases not matched to a gene; V was cut back by 3 bases and J by 0 bases. The CDR3: CASSAGQGMNTEAFF. CDR3 in DNA: TGTGCCAGCAGCGCGGGACAGGGAATGAACACTGAAGCTTTCTTT.

With respect to this clonotype: Given a much more abundant clone one base away, this may be a read error. The chain is built from TRBV2 and TRBJ2-7; D tentatively reads TRBD1 or TRBD2 (5 bases each). This CDR3 comprises 14 residues. The V gene's germline CDR1 is SNHLY and CDR2 FYNNEI. Deletions cut 4 bases from V and 7 bases from J, with 17 bases between. DNA of the CDR3: TGTGCCAGCAGTGCCGGGACGGAGGACAATGAGCAGTACTTC. Translating it yields CASSAGTEDNEQYF.

This clonotype was recorded a few times. The chain recombines TRBV18 with TRBJ2-7; D is perhaps TRBD1 (6 bases). V was clipped by 3 bases and J by 0 bases, with 15 bases between them. This CDR3 is 16 amino acids long. CDR1 is KGHSH and CDR2 is LQKENI in the germline V gene. This CDR3 is CASSPQTGKLSYEQYF. The CDR3 bases are TGTGCCAGCTCACCCCAAACAGGGAAACTCTCCTACGAGCAGTACTTC.

This sequence joins TRBV7-9 and TRBJ2-7, with TRBD2 identical over 10 bases. Trimming at V came to 2 bases and at J to 7 bases, leaving 8 bases not matched to a gene. Per the germline V gene, CDR1 is SEHNR and CDR2 is FQNEAQ (reference sequence). This CDR3 comprises 15 residues. The DNA for the CDR3 is TGTGCCAGCAGCTTAATCCTAGCGGGAGTGAAGGAGCAGTACTTC. This sequence encodes CASSLILAGVKEQYF.

A few counts support this clonotype. The chain has TRBV27 and TRBJ2-1; 9 positions agree with TRBD1. The CDR3 contains 18 residues. Germline lookup yields CDR1 MNHEY and CDR2 SMNVEV (reference sequence). V lost 6 bases to trimming and J lost 0 bases; unmatched junction nucleotides: 12. In DNA form, the CDR3 reads TGTGCCAGCAGCCCCAGTCCCGGGACAGGGAGCTCCTACAATGAGCAGTTCTTC. It encodes CASSPSPGTGSSYNEQFF.

This clonotype showed up many times. This chain's CDR3 is CASSLRRNEQYF. CDR3 nucleotide sequence: TGTGCCAGCAGTTTACGTAGAAACGAGCAGTACTTC. This chain links TRBV28 with TRBJ2-7; D gene unclear. Germline-derived CDR1 and CDR2 are MDHEN and SYDVKM. Deletions cut 2 bases from V and 5 bases from J, with 7 bases between. This CDR3 has 12 residues.

Of note for this clonotype: A much larger clone differs by one base, so this may be a read error. The J gene is TRBJ1-1, the V gene TRBV18; TRBD1 matches at 8 bases. The V gene end was trimmed by 0 bases and the J gene end by 1 base; junction bases not matched to a gene: 7. The CDR3 has 17 residues. Germline assignment: CDR1 KGHSH and CDR2 LQKENI. In DNA form, the CDR3 reads TGTGCCAGCTCACCACCGGGGGCAGGGGGCCGGAACACTGAAGCTTTCTTT. Translation: CASSPPGAGGRNTEAFF.

V is TRBV6-1 and J is TRBJ1-1, with D unresolved. This CDR3 is 14 amino acids long. With 4 bases removed from V and 0 bases from J, the gap between germline ends came to 9 bases. CDR1 is MNHNS, CDR2 SASEGT, per germline. The CDR3 protein is CASSASQVNTEAFF. Written as DNA, the CDR3 is TGTGCCAGCAGTGCCTCTCAGGTGAACACTGAAGCTTTCTTT.

This clonotype occurred a few times. This sequence joins TRBV9 and TRBJ2-7, with D possibly matching TRBD2 (9 bases). CDR1 and CDR2 from the germline V gene are SGDLS and YYNGEE. This CDR3 has 20 residues. Trimming took off 4 bases at V and 3 bases at J, with 32 bases between the two ends. The CDR3 here is CASSPRGQARGGGVFYEQYF. The CDR3, as DNA: TGTGCCAGCAGCCCGAGGGGACAGGCCCGCGGGGGGGGCGTCTTCTACGAGCAGTACTTC.

In its sample, this clonotype was seen a few times. The rearrangement uses TRBV20-1 and TRBJ2-1; no definite D call. The CDR3 is 16 amino acids. Germline V gene lookup returns CDR1 DFQATT and CDR2 SNEGSKA (reference sequence). V shed 2 bases and J shed 5 bases, with 19 bases lying between them. CDR3 sequence (DNA): TGCAGTGCTAGAATTGGCGTTAGGGCCAGCAACAATGAGCAGTTCTTC. Translation: CSARIGVRASNNEQFF.

The V gene is TRBV9, the J gene TRBJ1-1, with TRBD1 as a possible D gene (6 bases). Germline-derived CDR1 and CDR2 are SGDLS and YYNGEE. The CDR3 is 14 residues long. V lost 3 bases to trimming and J lost 11 bases, with 20 bases between them. CDR3 in amino acids: CASSGSLGGAGAFF. In DNA, the CDR3 is TGTGCCAGCAGCGGAAGCCTGGGGGGGGCGGGGGCTTTCTTT.

The chain combines TRBV4-1 with TRBJ2-7; TRBD1 might be the D (5 bases). The CDR3 has 16 residues. The V and J ends lost 1 base and 0 bases respectively, with 13 bases between them. Germline V lookup: CDR1 MGHRA, CDR2 YSYEKL. The CDR3 DNA reads TGCGCCAGCAGCCAAGGGGTGACAGTGAGCTCCTACGAGCAGTACTTC. Amino acid sequence: CASSQGVTVSSYEQYF.

This clonotype was observed many times. The rearrangement links TRBV20-1 to TRBJ2-5, with D perhaps TRBD2 (6 bases). With 1 base removed from V and 5 bases from J, the gap between germline ends came to 20 bases. This CDR3 has 16 amino acids. CDR1 is DFQATT and CDR2 is SNEGSKA in the germline V gene (reference sequence). The CDR3 is CSARGVVRLGGETQYF. CDR3 coding DNA: TGCAGTGCTAGAGGTGTTGTTAGACTAGGTGGGGAGACCCAGTACTTC.

This clonotype appeared many times. This sequence joins TRBV2 and TRBJ2-7, with TRBD2 identical over 14 bases. This CDR3 has 15 amino acids. The V and J ends lost 6 bases and 6 bases, in that order; junction bases with no gene match: 7. Looked up from germline, CDR1 is SNHLY and CDR2 is FYNNEI. CDR3 sequence: CASRKTSGGGLEQYF. CDR3 in DNA: TGTGCCAGCAGAAAGACTAGCGGGGGGGGGCTCGAGCAGTACTTC.

The rearrangement joins TRBV27 to TRBJ1-6, with 7 bases identical to TRBD1. The V segment lost 5 bases and the J segment 10 bases; nucleotides outside the gene matches: 11. The CDR3 extends over 15 amino acids. Germline lookup yields CDR1 MNHEY and CDR2 SMNVEV (reference sequence). In nucleotides, the CDR3 is TGTGCCAGCAGTGAAATACAGGGGAAGCGATCACCCCTCCACTTT. This codes for CASSEIQGKRSPLHF.

This clonotype was detected many times. This chain links TRBV3-1 with TRBJ1-5; D may be TRBD1 (6 bases). CDR1 LGHDT and CDR2 YNNKEL come from the germline V gene (reference sequence). The CDR3 runs to 13 residues. V was trimmed by 3 bases and J by 6 bases, leaving 9 bases between them. The CDR3 sequence: CASSQRGGQPQHF. CDR3 nucleotide sequence: TGTGCCAGCAGCCAGAGAGGGGGTCAGCCCCAGCATTTT.

In this sample, this clonotype turned up a few times. The chain joins TRBV3-1 to TRBJ2-3, with D unresolved. Germline lookup yields CDR1 LGHDT and CDR2 YNNKEL (reference sequence). V dropped 4 bases and J dropped 0 bases, with 11 bases sitting between them. This CDR3 region has 15 residues. The CDR3 DNA follows: TGTGCCAGCAGCCTAGGACCGGATAGCACAGATACGCAGTATTTT. The encoded protein is CASSLGPDSTDTQYF.

This clonotype was observed at least ten times. The chain has TRBV18 and TRBJ2-7; D is unresolved. V lost 3 bases, J lost 6 bases, and 18 bases lay in between. The germline V gene encodes CDR1 KGHSH and CDR2 LQKENI. The CDR3 runs to 15 residues. The CDR3 protein is CASSPRMAPDGEQYF. Written as DNA, the CDR3 is TGTGCCAGCTCACCTAGGATGGCCCCCGATGGCGAGCAGTACTTC.

This clonotype was seen repeatedly, ten times or more. This sequence joins TRBV12-3 or TRBV12-4 and TRBJ1-2; 7 bases line up with TRBD1. This CDR3 is built from 13 residues. Trimming cost V 5 bases and J 6 bases; bases outside gene matches: 6. This chain's CDR3 is CASSPTGDDGYTF. The CDR3 nucleotides read TGTGCCAGCAGTCCCACAGGGGACGATGGCTACACCTTC.

This clonotype was counted ten times or more. The chain carries TRBV27 and TRBJ2-1; no firm D call. Deletions cut 5 bases from V and 7 bases from J, with 12 bases between. The CDR3 totals 13 residues. Germline V gives CDR1 MNHEY, CDR2 SMNVEV (reference sequence). For the CDR3, the DNA is TGTGCCAGCAGTCCAAACCCTAGTAATGAGCAGTTCTTC. Amino acid sequence: CASSPNPSNEQFF.

This clonotype was picked up many times. The V gene is TRBV5-1, the J gene TRBJ1-1, with unresolved D. The germline gives CDR1 SGHRS, CDR2 YFSETQ. This CDR3 is built from 14 residues. V was cut by 1 base and J by 1 base, with 8 bases left in between. CDR3 sequence: CASSLYDANTEAFF. DNA of the CDR3: TGCGCCAGCAGCTTGTATGATGCGAACACTGAAGCTTTCTTT.